Below, one T cell receptor (beta chain) is given with its context. This entry is derived from a study of cytomegalovirus exposure and HLA in healthy donors. This CDR3 is 15 amino acids long. The V end was cut by 2 bases, the J end by 7 bases, with 14 bases between. CDR1 and CDR2 from the germline V gene are LNHNV and YYDKDF (reference sequence). PCR primers comprised 60 Vbeta and 13 Jbeta primers. Profiling relied on immunoSEQ multiplex PCR, and the TCRdb table lists in-frame clones only, not all of them. The data show about 150,000 clones, about four fifths seen once. Sequenced sample: PBMCs. The source is a human donor in good health. The V and J genes are TRBV15 and TRBJ1-4, with D possibly being TRBD1 (6 bases). The CDR3 protein is CATSRYRDNSEKLFF. For the CDR3, the DNA is TGTGCCACCAGCAGATACCGGGACAACAGTGAAAAACTGTTTTTT.